This T cell receptor (beta chain) was observed in a study of T-cell memory formation after mild COVID-19. After 5'RACE with constant-segment primers, TCR alpha and TCR beta cDNA libraries carrying sample barcodes and UMIs were obtained. TCRdb re-analysed the 5' RACE reads in MiXCR, keeping a single row per CDR3 protein. The sample has more than 300,000 distinct CDR3 sequences, 13% to 15% seen once; the top ten hold around a fifth. This clonotype was seen a few times. Antigen: not known. A read error may produce the germline difference seen at one junction end. The germline V gene has CDR1 ENHRY and CDR2 SYGVKD. This CDR3 spans 12 amino acids. Points from the study as a whole: Clones that got smaller from day 15 to 85 had even CD4/CD8, while clones growing later tipped toward CD4+.

This receptor was obtained from a man younger than 35 who had mild COVID-19 (a few samples of this study predate the infection). Cell type and time point are not known. Sequences were obtained from PBMCs or a T cell subset sorted from them (not recorded which). The gene calls are TRBV10-3 and TRBJ1-5, with unresolved D. This chain's CDR3 is CATSLGNQPQHF. As DNA, the CDR3 is TGTGCCACCAGTCTGGGCAATCAGCCCCAGCATTTT.